One T cell receptor (beta chain) is described in this entry. Its matching antigen is unknown. This sample stems from a study of shared clonotypes between healthy human individuals. The germline V gene encodes CDR1 MNHEY and CDR2 SVGAGI. Trimming left V 6 bases short and J 2 bases short, with 16 bases between. This CDR3 region has 15 residues. Whole-study findings and limits: Sharing across a few donors was seen in 4% to 6.5% of naive CD4 clonotypes.

Repertoires were generated with immunoSEQ multiplex PCR, while TCRdb's copy carries only in-frame clones and drops some. Among around 2.3 million clones listed, approximately 96% were seen once. The chain has TRBV6-5 and TRBJ1-2; TRBD1 might be the D (5 bases). The source is a man aged 18 to 29 in good health. Material: naive CD4+ T cells sorted from blood. Subset in this sample: CD45RA+ positively selected. In DNA, the CDR3 is TGTGCCAGCAGGCCCCCAGGGACGGGAAACTATGGCTACACCTTC. Its translation is CASRPPGTGNYGYTF.